Sequencing of this TCR beta chain was carried out in a study of T cells in women clearing cervical HPV infection. Study context: With HLA typing for only a few women, HLA confounding remains possible.

Each participant carried one incident cervical HPV16 infection only. A remark on this clone: Its matching antigen is unknown.

TCRdb's copy holds only in-frame clones and misses some; the assay was immunoSEQ multiplex PCR. The specimen's table records 36,000 or so clones. Study-wide results and caveats: CIN3+ cases had significantly higher TCR repertoire richness than controls, but evenness did not differ.

The sample consisted of blood buffy coat. This receptor was identified in a woman between 18 and 70 years old with a cervical HPV16 infection that either progressed to CIN3+ or cleared (not recorded which).

The CDR3 DNA, read in part, is TGTGCCAGCAGAGCCTCCGGGACAGGGTTGGACGAG. It specifies CASRASGTGLDE. The full CDR3 sequence reads CASRASGTGLDEQYF. The V and J genes are TRBV2 and TRBJ2-7, with TRBD1 identical over 9 bases. The missing CDR3 end, 3 residues past where the read stops, is filled in from the germline J gene. Germline assignment: CDR1 SNHLY and CDR2 FYNNEI. Losses at the gene ends were 6 bases for V and 5 bases for J; bases not matched to a gene: 11. The CDR3 length is 15 residues.